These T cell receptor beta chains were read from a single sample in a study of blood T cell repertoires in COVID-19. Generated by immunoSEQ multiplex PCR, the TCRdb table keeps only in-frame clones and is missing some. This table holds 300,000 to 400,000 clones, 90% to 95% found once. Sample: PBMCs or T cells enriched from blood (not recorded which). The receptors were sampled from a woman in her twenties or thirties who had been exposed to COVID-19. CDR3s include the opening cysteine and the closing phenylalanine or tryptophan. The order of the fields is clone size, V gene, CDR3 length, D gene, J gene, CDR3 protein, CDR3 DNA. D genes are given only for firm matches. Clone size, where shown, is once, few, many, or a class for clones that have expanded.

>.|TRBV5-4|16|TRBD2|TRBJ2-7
CASSYSSGGGFYEQYF
TGTGCCAGCAGCTATTCTAGCGGGGGGGGTTTCTACGAGCAGTACTTC
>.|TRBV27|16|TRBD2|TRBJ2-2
CASSPGGGRRSGELFF
TGTGCCAGCAGTCCCGGGGGGGGCCGCCGGAGCGGGGAGCTGTTTTTT
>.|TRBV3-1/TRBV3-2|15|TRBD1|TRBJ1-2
CASSPGQGGNYGYTF
TGTGCCAGCAGCCCGGGACAGGGTGGTAACTATGGCTACACCTTC
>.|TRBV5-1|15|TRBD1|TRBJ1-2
CASSLGGTGNYGYTF
TGCGCCAGCAGCTTGGGCGGGACAGGGAACTATGGCTACACCTTC
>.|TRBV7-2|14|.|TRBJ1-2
CASSTKSRYYGYTF
TGTGCCAGCAGTACCAAGTCCAGGTACTATGGCTACACCTTC
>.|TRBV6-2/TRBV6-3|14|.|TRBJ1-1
CASSYSLENTEAFF
TGTGCCAGCAGTTACTCGTTAGAGAACACTGAAGCTTTCTTT
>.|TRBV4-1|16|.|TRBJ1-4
CASSRGLAGVNEKLFF
TGCGCCAGCAGCCGGGGACTAGCGGGGGTTAATGAAAAACTGTTTTTT
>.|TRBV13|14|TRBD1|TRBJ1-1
CASSRGDRPTEAFF
TGTGCCAGCAGCCGGGGGGACAGGCCTACGGAAGCTTTCTTT
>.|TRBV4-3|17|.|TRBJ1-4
CASSQNPNRVSNEKLFF
TGCGCCAGCAGCCAAAACCCTAACAGGGTCTCTAATGAAAAACTGTTTTTT
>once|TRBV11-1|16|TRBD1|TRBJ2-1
CASSPGQGDRFDEQFF
TGTGCCAGCAGCCCCGGACAGGGGGACCGGTTTGATGAGCAGTTCTTC
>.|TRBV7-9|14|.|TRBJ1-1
CASSLAVGNTEAFF
TGTGCCAGCAGCTTAGCAGTCGGGAACACTGAAGCTTTCTTT